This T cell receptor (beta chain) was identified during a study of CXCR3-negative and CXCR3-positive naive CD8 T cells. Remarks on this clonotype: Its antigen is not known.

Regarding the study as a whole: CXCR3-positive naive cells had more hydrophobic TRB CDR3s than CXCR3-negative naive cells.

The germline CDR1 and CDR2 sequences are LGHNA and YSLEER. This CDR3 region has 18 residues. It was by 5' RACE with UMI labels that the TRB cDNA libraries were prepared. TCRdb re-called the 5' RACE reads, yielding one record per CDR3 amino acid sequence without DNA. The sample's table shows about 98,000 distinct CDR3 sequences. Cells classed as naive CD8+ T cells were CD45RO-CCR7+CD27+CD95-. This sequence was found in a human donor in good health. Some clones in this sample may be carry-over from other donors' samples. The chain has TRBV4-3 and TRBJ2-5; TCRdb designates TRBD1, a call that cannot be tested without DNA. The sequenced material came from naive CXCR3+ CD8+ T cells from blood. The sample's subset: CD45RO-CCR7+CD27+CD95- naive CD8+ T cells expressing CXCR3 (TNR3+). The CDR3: CASSQDWAGGDPRETQYF.